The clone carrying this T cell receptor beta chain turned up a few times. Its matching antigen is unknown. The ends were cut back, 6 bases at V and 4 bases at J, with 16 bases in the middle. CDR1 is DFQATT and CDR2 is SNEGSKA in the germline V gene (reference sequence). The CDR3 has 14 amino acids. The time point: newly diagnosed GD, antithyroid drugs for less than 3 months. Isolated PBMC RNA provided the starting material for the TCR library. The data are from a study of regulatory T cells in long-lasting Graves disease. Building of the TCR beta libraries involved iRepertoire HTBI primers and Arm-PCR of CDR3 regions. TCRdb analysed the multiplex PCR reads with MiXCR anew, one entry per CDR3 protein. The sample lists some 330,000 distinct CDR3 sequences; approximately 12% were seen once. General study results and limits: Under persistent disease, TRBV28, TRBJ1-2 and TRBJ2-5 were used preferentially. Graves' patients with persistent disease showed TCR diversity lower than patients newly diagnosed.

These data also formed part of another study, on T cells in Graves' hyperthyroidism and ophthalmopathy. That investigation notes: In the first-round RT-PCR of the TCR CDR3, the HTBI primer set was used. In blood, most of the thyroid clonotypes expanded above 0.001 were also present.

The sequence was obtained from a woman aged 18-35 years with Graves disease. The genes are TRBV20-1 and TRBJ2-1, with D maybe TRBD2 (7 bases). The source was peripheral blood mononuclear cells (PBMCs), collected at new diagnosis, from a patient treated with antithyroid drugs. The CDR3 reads CSAIWGGRYNEQFF. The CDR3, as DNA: TGCAGTGCGATCTGGGGGGGGCGGTACAATGAGCAGTTCTTC.